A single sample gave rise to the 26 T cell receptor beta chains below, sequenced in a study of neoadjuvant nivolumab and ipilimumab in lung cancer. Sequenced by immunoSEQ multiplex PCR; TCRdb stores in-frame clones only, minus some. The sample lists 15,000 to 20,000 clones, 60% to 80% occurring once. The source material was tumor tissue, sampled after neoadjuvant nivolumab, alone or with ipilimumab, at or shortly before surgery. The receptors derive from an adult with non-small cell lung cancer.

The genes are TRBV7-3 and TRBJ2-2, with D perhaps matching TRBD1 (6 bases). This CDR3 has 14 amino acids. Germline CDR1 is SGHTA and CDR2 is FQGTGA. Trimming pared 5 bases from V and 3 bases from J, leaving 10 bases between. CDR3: CASSPQGYTGELFF. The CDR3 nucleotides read TGTGCCAGCAGCCCTCAGGGGTACACCGGGGAGCTGTTTTTT.

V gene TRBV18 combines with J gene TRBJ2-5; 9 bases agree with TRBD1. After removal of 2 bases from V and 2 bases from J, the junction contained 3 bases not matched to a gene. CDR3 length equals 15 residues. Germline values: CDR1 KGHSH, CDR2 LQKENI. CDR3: CASSPKQGAQETQYF. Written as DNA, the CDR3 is TGTGCCAGCTCACCAAAACAGGGGGCACAAGAGACCCAGTACTTC.

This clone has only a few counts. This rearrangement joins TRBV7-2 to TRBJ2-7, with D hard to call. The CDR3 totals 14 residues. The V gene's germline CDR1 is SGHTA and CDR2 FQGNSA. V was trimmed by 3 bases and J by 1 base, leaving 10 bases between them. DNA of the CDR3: TGTGCCAGCAGCTTGGCGGCGAAGTCCTACGAGCAGTACTTC. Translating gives CASSLAAKSYEQYF.

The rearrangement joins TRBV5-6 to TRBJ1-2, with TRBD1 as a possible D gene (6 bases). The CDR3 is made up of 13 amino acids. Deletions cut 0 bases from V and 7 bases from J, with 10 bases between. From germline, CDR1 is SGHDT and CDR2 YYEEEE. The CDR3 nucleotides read TGTGCCAGCAGCTTGGCAGGGGCGGGTGGCTACACCTTC. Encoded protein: CASSLAGAGGYTF.

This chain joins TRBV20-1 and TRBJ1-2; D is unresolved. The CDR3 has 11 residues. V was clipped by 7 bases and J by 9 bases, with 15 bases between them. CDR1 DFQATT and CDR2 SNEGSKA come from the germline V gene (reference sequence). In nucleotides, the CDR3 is TGCAGTGGATCGAAGGCTCAGCGCTACACCTTC. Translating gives CSGSKAQRYTF.

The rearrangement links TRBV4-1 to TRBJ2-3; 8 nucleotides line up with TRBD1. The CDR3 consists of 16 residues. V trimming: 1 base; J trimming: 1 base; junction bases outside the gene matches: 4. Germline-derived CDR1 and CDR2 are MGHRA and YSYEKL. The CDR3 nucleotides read TGCGCCAGCAGCCAAGCCAGGGGGCTGGGCACAGATACGCAGTATTTT. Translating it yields CASSQARGLGTDTQYF.

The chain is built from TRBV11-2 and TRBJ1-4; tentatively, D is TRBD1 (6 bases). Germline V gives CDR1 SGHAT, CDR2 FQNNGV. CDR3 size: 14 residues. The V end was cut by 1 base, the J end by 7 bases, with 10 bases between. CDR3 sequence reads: CASSLVRGGEKLFF. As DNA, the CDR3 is TGTGCCAGCAGCTTAGTCAGGGGCGGTGAAAAACTGTTTTTT. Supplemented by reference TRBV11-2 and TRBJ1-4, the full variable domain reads EAGVAQSPRYKIIEKRQSVAFWCNPISGHATLYWYQQILGQGPKLLIQFQNNGVVDDSQLPKDRFSAERLKGVDSTLKIQPAKLEDSAVYLCASSLVRGGEKLFFGSGTQLSVL.

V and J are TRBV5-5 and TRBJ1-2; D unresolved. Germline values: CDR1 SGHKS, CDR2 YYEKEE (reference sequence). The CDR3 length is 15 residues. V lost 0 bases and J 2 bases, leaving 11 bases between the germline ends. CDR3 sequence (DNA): TGTGCCAGCAGCTTGGAGTGGGCTGGGAACTATGGCTACACCTTC. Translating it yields CASSLEWAGNYGYTF.

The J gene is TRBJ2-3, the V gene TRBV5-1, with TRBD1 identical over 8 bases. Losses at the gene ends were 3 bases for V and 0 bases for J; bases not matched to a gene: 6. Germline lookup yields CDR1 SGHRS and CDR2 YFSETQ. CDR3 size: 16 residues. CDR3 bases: TGCGCCAGCAGCTCGACAGGGGCTGCTAGCACAGATACGCAGTATTTT. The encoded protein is CASSSTGAASTDTQYF.

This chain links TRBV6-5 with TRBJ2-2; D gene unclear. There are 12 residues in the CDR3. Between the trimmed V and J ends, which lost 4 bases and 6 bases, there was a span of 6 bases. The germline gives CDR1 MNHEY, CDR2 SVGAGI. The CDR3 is CASSFGAGELFF. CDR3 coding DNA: TGTGCCAGCAGTTTTGGGGCCGGGGAGCTGTTTTTT.

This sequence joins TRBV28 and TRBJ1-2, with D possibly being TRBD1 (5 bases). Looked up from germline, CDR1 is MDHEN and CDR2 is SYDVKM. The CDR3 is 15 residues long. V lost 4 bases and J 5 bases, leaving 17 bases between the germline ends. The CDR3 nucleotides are TGTGCCAGCAGTTCGCGGGACGGATTACTGTATGGCTACACCTTC. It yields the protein CASSSRDGLLYGYTF.

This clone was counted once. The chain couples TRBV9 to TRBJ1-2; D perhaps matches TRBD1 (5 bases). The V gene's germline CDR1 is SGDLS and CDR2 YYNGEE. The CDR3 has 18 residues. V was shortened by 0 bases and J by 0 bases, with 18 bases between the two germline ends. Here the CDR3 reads CASSVASFDREANYGYTF. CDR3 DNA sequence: TGTGCCAGCAGCGTAGCCTCCTTTGACAGAGAAGCTAACTATGGCTACACCTTC.

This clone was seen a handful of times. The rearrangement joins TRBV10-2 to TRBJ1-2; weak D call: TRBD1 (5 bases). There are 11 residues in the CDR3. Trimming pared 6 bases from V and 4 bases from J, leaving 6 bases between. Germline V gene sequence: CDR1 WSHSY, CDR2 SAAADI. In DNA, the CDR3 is TGCGCCAGCAGCCAGGGCTATGGCTACACCTTC. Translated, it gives CASSQGYGYTF.

The CDR3 DNA reads TGCGCCAGCAGCTTGGGTTACGAGCAGTACTTC. Protein product: CASSLGYEQYF. J is TRBJ2-7 and V is TRBV5-1, with D unclear. The germline V gene has CDR1 SGHRS and CDR2 YFSETQ. The CDR3 length is 11 residues. V gave up 0 bases and J gave up 4 bases, with 2 bases separating them.

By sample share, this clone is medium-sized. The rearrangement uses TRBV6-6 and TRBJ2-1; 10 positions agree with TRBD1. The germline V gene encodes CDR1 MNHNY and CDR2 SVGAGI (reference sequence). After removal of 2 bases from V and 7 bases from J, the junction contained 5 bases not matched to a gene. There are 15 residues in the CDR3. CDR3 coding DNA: TGTGCCAGCAGTTACACCGGGACAGGGGCAAATGAGCAGTTCTTC. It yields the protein CASSYTGTGANEQFF.

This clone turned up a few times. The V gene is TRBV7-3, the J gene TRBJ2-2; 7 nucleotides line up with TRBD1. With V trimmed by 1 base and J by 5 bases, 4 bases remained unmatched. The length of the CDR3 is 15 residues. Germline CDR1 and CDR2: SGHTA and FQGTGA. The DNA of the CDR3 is TGTGCCAGCAGCTTAAGACAGGGTGGAACCGGGGAGCTGTTTTTT. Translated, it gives CASSLRQGGTGELFF.

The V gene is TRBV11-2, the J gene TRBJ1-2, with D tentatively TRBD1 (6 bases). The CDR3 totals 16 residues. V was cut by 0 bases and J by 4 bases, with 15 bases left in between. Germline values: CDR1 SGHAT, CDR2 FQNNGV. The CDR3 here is CASSLDLVGQRYGYTF. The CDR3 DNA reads TGTGCCAGCAGCTTAGATCTAGTGGGACAACGCTATGGCTACACCTTC.

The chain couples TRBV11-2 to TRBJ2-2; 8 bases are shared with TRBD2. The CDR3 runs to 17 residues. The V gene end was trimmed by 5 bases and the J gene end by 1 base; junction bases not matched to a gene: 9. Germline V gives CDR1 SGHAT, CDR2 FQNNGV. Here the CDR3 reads CASSQVAGGRNTGELFF. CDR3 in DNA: TGTGCCAGCAGCCAAGTTGCGGGGGGCCGGAACACCGGGGAGCTGTTTTTT.

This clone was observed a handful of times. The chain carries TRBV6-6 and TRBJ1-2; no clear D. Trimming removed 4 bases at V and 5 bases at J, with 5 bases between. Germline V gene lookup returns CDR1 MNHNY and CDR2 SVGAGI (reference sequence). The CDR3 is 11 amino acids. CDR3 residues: CASSLDYGYTF. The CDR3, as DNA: TGTGCCAGCAGTTTGGATTATGGCTACACCTTC.

CDR3 residues: CASSLVAGLGNTIYF. As DNA, the CDR3 is TGTGCCAGCAGCTTAGTCGCCGGATTAGGAAACACCATATATTTT. The chain recombines TRBV7-2 with TRBJ1-3, with unresolved D. V was cut by 1 base and J by 4 bases, with 11 bases left in between. This CDR3 comprises 15 residues. Germline loops: CDR1 SGHTA, CDR2 FQGNSA.

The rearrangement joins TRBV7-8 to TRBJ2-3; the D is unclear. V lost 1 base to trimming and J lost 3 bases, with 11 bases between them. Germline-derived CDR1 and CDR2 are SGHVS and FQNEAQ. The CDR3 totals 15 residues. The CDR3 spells CASSLEWARTDTQYF. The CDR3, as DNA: TGTGCCAGCAGCTTAGAATGGGCTCGAACAGATACGCAGTATTTT.

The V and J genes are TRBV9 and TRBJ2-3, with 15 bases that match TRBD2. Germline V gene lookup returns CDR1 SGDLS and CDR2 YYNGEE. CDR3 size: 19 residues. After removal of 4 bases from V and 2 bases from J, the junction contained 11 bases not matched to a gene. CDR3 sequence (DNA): TGTGCCAGCAGCCCACTGACTGGACTAGCGGGGGGGTCCACAGATACGCAGTATTTT. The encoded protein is CASSPLTGLAGGSTDTQYF. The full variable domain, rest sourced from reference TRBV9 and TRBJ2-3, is DSGVTQTPKHLITATGQRVTLRCSPRSGDLSVYWYQQSLDQGLQFLIQYYNGEERAKGNILERFSAQQFPDLHSELNLSSLELGDSALYFCASSPLTGLAGGSTDTQYFGPGTRLTVL.

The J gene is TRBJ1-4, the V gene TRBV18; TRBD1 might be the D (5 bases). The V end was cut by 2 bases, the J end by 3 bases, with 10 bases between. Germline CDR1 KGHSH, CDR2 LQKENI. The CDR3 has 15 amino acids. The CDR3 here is CASSPGARSNEKLFF. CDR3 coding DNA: TGTGCCAGCTCACCAGGGGCACGCTCTAATGAAAAACTGTTTTTT.

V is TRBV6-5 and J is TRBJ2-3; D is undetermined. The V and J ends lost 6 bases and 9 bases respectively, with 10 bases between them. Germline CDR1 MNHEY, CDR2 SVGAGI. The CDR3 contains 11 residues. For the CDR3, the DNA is TGTGCCAGCAGCACGCGTAGCACGCAGTATTTT. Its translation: CASSTRSTQYF.

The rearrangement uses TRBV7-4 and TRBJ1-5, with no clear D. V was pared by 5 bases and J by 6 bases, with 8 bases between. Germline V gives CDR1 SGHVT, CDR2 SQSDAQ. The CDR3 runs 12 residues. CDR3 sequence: CASSPRTQPQHF. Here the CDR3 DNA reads TGTGCCAGCAGCCCCCGGACTCAGCCCCAGCATTTT.

CDR3 nucleotides: TGTGCCAGCAGCCCGATAGGGGTCTATGGCTACACCTTC. Its protein product is CASSPIGVYGYTF. The chain links TRBV28 to TRBJ1-2, with a tentative D call TRBD1 (5 bases). Trimming took 6 bases from V and 4 from J, leaving 12 bases between them. The CDR3 has 13 amino acids. The germline V gene has CDR1 MDHEN and CDR2 SYDVKM.